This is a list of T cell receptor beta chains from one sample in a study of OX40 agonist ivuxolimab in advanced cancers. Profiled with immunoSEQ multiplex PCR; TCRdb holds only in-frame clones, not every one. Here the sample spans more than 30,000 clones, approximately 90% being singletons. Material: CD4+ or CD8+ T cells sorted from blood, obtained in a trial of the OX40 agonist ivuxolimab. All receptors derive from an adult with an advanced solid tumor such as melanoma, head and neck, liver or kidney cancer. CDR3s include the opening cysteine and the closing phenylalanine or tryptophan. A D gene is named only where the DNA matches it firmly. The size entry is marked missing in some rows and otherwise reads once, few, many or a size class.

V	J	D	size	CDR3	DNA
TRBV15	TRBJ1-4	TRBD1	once	CATSSLGTGGRKLFF	TGTGCCACCAGCAGCCTCGGGACAGGGGGTCGGAAACTGTTTTTT
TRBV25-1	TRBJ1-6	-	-	CASSEYRGIGSPLHF	TGTGCCAGCAGTGAATACAGGGGTATAGGTTCACCCCTCCACTTT
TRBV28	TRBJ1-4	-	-	CASSFPNNEKLFF	TGTGCCAGCAGTTTTCCGAATAATGAAAAACTGTTTTTT
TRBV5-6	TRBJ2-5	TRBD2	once	CASSSTPSGSLRAAETQYF	TGTGCCAGCAGTTCTACACCTAGCGGGAGCTTGAGGGCGGCGGAGACCCAGTACTTC
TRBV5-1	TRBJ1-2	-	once	CASSLEGDYGYTF	TGCGCCAGCAGCTTGGAAGGGGACTATGGCTACACCTTC
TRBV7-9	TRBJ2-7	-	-	CASSSGRFYEQYF	TGTGCCAGCAGCTCAGGACGGTTCTACGAGCAGTACTTC
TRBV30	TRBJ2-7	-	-	CAWSANGREYF	TGTGCCTGGAGCGCGAACGGCCGGGAGTACTTC
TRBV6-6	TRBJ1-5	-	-	CASTRHNDQPQHF	TGTGCCAGCACAAGACATAATGATCAGCCCCAGCATTTT
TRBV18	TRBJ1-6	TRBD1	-	CASSPPGQGRSPLHF	TGTGCCAGCTCCCCACCGGGACAGGGACGGTCACCCCTCCACTTT
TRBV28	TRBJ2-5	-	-	CASTGWGRGETQYF	TGTGCCAGCACCGGCTGGGGGCGCGGAGAGACCCAGTACTTC
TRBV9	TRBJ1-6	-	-	CASSVEPNSPLHF	TGTGCCAGCAGCGTAGAACCTAATTCACCCCTCCACTTT
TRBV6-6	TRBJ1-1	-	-	CASSEARYSEAFF	TGTGCCAGCAGCGAGGCCCGGTATTCTGAAGCTTTCTTT
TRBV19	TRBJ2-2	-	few	CASSIQTGELFF	TGTGCCAGTAGTATACAGACCGGGGAGCTGTTTTTT
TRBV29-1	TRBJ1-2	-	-	CSVEKKPFGYTF	TGCAGCGTTGAAAAGAAACCGTTTGGCTACACCTTC
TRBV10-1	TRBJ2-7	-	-	CASSESLPSDEQYF	TGCGCCAGCAGTGAGAGTCTCCCCTCGGACGAGCAGTACTTC
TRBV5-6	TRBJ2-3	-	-	CASSLVTDGTDTQYF	TGTGCCAGCAGCTTGGTAACGGACGGCACAGATACGCAGTATTTT
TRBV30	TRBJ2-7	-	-	CAWSPSYEQYF	TGTGCCTGGAGTCCATCCTACGAGCAGTACTTC
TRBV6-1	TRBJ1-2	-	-	CASSGEPANYGYTF	TGTGCCAGCAGTGGGGAGCCGGCGAACTATGGCTACACCTTC
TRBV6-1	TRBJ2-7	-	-	CASSGGAGGTYEQYF	TGTGCCAGCAGCGGAGGGGCAGGGGGAACCTACGAGCAGTACTTC
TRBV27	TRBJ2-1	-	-	CASTQIQGANEQFF	TGTGCCAGCACACAGATCCAGGGCGCTAATGAGCAGTTCTTC
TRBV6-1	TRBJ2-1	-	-	CASSDHNEQFF	TGTGCCAGCAGTGACCACAATGAGCAGTTCTTC
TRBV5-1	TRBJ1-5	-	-	CASLGVGSQPQHF	TGCGCCAGCCTCGGCGTCGGGTCTCAGCCCCAGCATTTT
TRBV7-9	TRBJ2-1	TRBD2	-	CASRVGGNPNEQFF	TGTGCCAGCAGGGTGGGGGGGAATCCTAATGAGCAGTTCTTC
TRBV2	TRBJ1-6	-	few	CASSQRYSPLHF	TGTGCCAGCAGTCAAAGGTATTCACCCCTCCACTTT
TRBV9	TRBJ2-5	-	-	CASSLRTSPETQYF	TGTGCCAGCAGCCTCAGGACTTCCCCAGAGACCCAGTACTTC
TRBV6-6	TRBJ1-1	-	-	CAIREGGDTEAFF	TGTGCCATTCGGGAAGGGGGGGACACTGAAGCTTTCTTT
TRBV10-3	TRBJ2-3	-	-	CAITAGGIDTQYF	TGTGCCATCACCGCTGGCGGGATAGACACGCAGTATTTT
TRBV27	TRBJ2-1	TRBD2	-	CASSFERGVYNEQFF	TGTGCCAGCAGTTTTGAGCGGGGGGTCTACAATGAGCAGTTCTTC
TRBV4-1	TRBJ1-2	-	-	CASSQERGPYGYTF	TGCGCCAGCAGCCAAGAACGGGGTCCCTATGGCTACACCTTC
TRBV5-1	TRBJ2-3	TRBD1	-	CASSAPQGSGDTQYF	TGCGCCAGCAGCGCGCCACAGGGGTCCGGGGATACGCAGTATTTT
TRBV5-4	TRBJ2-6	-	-	CASSSERVSGANVLTF	TGTGCCAGCAGCTCAGAAAGGGTTTCTGGGGCCAACGTCCTGACTTTC
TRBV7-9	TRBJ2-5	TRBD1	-	CASSLRPGGETQYF	TGTGCCAGCAGCTTAAGGCCAGGGGGAGAGACCCAGTACTTC
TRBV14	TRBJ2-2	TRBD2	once	CASRSGRIRRGTGELFF	TGTGCCAGCAGGAGCGGGAGAATTAGACGGGGCACCGGGGAGCTGTTTTTT
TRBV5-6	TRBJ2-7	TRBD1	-	CASSPLGRGQLDEQYF	TGTGCCAGCAGCCCCCTGGGCAGGGGGCAACTCGACGAGCAGTACTTC
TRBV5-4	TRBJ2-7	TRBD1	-	CASSRGTGKTYEQYF	TGTGCCAGCAGCCGAGGGACAGGGAAGACCTACGAGCAGTACTTC
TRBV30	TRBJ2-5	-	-	CARGRRSGETQYF	TGTGCCAGGGGCAGAAGGTCGGGAGAGACCCAGTACTTC
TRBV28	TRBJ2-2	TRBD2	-	CASSPSGRGTGELFF	TGTGCCAGCAGTCCTAGCGGGAGAGGAACCGGGGAGCTGTTTTTT
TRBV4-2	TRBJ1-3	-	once	CASSQDRAGSGNTIYF	TGTGCCAGCAGCCAAGATAGGGCAGGCTCTGGAAACACCATATATTTT
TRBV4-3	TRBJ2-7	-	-	CASSQDPREQLYEQYF	TGCGCCAGCAGCCAAGACCCTAGAGAGCAGCTATACGAGCAGTACTTC
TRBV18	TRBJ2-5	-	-	CASSPIPETQYF	TGTGCCAGCTCACCAATCCCAGAGACCCAGTACTTC
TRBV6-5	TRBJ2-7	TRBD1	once	CATLGGQGSSYEQYF	TGTGCCACTCTTGGGGGACAGGGTAGCTCCTACGAGCAGTACTTC
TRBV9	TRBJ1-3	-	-	CASSVGSSGNTIYF	TGTGCCAGCAGCGTAGGCAGCTCTGGAAACACCATATATTTT